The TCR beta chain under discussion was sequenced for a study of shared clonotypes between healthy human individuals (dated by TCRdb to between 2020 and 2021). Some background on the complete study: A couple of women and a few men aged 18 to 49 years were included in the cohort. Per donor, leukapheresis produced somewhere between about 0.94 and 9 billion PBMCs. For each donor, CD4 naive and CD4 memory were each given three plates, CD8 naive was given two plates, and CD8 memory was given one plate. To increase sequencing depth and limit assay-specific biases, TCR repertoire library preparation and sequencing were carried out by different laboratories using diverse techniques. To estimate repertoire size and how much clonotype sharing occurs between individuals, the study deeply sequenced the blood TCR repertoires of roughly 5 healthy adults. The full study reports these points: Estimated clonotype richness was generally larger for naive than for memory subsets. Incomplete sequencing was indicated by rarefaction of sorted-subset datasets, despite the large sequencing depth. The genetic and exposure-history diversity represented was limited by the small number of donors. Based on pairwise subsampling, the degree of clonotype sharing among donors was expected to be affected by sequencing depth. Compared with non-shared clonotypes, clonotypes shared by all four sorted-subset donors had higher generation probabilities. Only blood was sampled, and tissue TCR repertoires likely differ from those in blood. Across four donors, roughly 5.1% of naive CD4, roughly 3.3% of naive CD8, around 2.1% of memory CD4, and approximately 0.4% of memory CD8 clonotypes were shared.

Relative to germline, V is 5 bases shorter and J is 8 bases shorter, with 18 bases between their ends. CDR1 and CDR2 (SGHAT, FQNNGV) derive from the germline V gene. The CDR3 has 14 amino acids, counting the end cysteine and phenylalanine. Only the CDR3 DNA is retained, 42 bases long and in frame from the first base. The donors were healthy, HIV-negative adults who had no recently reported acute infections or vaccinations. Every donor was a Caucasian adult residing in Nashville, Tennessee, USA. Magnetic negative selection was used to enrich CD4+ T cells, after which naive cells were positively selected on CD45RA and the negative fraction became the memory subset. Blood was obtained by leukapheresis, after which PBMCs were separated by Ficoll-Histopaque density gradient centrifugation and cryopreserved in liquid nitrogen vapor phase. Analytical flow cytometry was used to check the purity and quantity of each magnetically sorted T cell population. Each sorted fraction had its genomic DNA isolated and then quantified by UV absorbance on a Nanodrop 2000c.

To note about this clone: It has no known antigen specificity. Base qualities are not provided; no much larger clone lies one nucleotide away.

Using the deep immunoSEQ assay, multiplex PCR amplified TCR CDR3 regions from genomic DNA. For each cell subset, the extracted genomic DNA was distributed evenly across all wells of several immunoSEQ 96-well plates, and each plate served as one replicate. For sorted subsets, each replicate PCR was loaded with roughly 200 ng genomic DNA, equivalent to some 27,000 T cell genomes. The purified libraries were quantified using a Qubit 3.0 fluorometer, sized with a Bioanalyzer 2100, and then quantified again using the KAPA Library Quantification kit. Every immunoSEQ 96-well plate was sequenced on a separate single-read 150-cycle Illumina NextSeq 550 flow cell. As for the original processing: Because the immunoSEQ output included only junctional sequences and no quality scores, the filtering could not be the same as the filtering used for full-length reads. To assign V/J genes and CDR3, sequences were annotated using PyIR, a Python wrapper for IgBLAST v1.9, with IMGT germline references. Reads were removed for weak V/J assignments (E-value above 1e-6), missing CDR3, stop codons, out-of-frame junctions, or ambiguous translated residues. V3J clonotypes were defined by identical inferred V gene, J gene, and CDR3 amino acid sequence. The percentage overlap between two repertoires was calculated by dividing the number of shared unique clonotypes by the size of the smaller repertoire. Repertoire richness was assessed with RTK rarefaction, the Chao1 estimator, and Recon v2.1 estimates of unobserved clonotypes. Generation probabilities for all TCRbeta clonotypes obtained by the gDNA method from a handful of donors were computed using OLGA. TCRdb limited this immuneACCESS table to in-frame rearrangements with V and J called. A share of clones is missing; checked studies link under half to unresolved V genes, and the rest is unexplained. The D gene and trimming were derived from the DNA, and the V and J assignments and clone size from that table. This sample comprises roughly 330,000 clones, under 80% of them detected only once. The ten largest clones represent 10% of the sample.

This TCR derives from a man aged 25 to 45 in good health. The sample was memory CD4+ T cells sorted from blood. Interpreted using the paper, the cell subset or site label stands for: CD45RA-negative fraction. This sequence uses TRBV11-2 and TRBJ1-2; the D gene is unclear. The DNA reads TGTGCCAGCAGCCATTACTCGGTCGTGAACGGCTACACCTTC. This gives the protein CASSHYSVVNGYTF.